The text below deals with one T cell receptor (beta chain). The data originate from a study of control samples from healthy donors and cancer patients. The CDR3 has 13 amino acids. CDR1 is SGHRS and CDR2 is YFSETQ in the germline V gene. Trimming cost V 4 bases and J 5 bases, with 12 bases left between them. TCRdb keeps only in-frame clones here, not all; method: immunoSEQ multiplex PCR. The table includes about 86,000 clones, roughly 93% detected once. Material for sequencing was blood. The source of this sequence is a woman in her twenties or thirties in good health. The V call is TRBV5-1, the J call TRBJ1-2; D perhaps matches TRBD1 (6 bases). CDR3 sequence: CASSPGTTYGYTF. CDR3 coding DNA: TGCGCCAGCAGCCCCGGGACAACTTATGGCTACACCTTC.